A single sample is the source of the 5 T cell receptor beta chains below, sequenced in a study of blood T cell repertoires in COVID-19. The repertoire was sequenced with immunoSEQ multiplex PCR; TCRdb's copy has only in-frame clones and lacks some. Here the sample spans 250,000 to 300,000 clones, 90% being singletons. The specimen was PBMCs or T cells enriched from blood (not recorded which). Receptors were obtained from a woman in her twenties or thirties who had recovered from COVID-19.

V gene TRBV2 combines with J gene TRBJ1-6, with D possibly TRBD1 on 5 matching bases. V was shortened by 7 bases and J by 7 bases, with 14 bases between the two germline ends. CDR1 and CDR2 from the germline V gene are SNHLY and FYNNEI. The CDR3 runs 14 residues. The CDR3 spells CASNPQGWNSPLHF. CDR3 DNA sequence: TGTGCCAGCAATCCCCAGGGTTGGAATTCACCCCTCCACTTT.

The chain recombines TRBV27 with TRBJ2-5, with 7 bases fitting TRBD1. The germline V gene has CDR1 MNHEY and CDR2 SMNVEV (reference sequence). The V and J ends lost 0 bases and 4 bases, in that order; junction bases with no gene match: 5. This CDR3 has 15 residues. The CDR3 reads CASSLSTAGGETQYF. The CDR3 DNA sequence: TGTGCCAGCAGTTTATCGACGGCAGGGGGAGAGACCCAGTACTTC.

This chain joins TRBV10-3 and TRBJ2-5, with 8 bases aligning to TRBD1. The CDR3 length is 19 residues. Germline V gene sequence: CDR1 ENHRY, CDR2 SYGVKD. With V trimmed by 0 bases and J by 5 bases, 17 bases remained unmatched. CDR3 sequence (DNA): TGTGCCATCAGTGAGTCCATGGGCAGGGGCAGGGGGCGTAAGGAGACCCAGTACTTC. Translating it yields CAISESMGRGRGRKETQYF.

The chain carries TRBV13 and TRBJ2-7, with TRBD2 matching over 7 bases. The V gene end was trimmed by 2 bases and the J gene end by 0 bases; junction bases not matched to a gene: 4. The germline V gene encodes CDR1 PRHDT and CDR2 FYEKMQ (reference sequence). The CDR3 loop spans 15 amino acids. CDR3 bases: TGTGCCAGCAGCTTATCGTCTAGCGGCTCCTACGAGCAGTACTTC. Its translation is CASSLSSSGSYEQYF.

This chain uses TRBV14 with TRBJ2-7; a weak D match, TRBD2 (5 bases). The CDR3 runs 16 residues. V lost 4 bases to trimming and J lost 4 bases, with 20 bases between them. Germline lookup yields CDR1 SGHDN and CDR2 FVKESK. CDR3: CASSRAGGPVAYEQYF. DNA of the CDR3: TGTGCCAGCAGCCGGGCGGGCGGCCCGGTGGCATACGAGCAGTACTTC. The full variable domain, its missing parts supplied by reference TRBV14 and TRBJ2-7, is EAGVTQFPSHSVIEKGQTVTLRCDPISGHDNLYWYRRVMGKEIKFLLHFVKESKQDESGMPNNRFLAERTGGTYSTLKVQPAELEDSGVYFCASSRAGGPVAYEQYFGPGTRLTVT.